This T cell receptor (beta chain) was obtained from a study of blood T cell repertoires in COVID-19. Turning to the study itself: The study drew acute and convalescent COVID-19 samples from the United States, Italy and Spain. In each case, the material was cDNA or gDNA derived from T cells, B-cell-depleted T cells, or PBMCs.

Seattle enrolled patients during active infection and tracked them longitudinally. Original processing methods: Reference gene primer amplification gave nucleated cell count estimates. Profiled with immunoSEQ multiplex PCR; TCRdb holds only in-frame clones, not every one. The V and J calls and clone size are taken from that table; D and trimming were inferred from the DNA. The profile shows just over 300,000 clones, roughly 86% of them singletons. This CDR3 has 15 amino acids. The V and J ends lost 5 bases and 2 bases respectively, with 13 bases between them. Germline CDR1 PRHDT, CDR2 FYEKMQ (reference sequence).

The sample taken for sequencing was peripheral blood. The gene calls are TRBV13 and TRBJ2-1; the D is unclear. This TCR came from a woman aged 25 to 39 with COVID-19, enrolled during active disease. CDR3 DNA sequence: TGTGCCAGCAGCAACAGCTTAGGCCCCTACAATGAGCAGTTCTTC. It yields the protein CASSNSLGPYNEQFF.